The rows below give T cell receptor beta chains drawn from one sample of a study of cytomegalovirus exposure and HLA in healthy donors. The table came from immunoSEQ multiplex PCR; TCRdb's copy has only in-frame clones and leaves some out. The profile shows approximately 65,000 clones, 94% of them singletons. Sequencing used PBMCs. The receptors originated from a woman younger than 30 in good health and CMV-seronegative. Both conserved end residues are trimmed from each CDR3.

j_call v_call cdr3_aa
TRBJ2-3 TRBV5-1 ASSSRQTTDTQY
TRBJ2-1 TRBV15 ATSRDRGGMGNEQF
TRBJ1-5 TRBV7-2 ASSLDMGPNQPQH
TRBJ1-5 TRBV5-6 ASSFANQPQH
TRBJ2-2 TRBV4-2 ASSPGTGDTGELF
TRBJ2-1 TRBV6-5 ASSSHDRDNEQF
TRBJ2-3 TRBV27 ASSSPSGVPTDTQY
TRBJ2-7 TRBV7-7 ASSVGTGVPYEQY
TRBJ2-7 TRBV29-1 SAVLADSAEQY
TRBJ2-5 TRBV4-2 ASSQTGTSGEETQY
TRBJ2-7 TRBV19 ASSPGIDSYEQY
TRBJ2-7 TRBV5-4 ASSLGQGSYEQY
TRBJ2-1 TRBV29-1 SVEEDREDNQQF
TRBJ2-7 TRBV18 ASSPPGQGGSVYEQY
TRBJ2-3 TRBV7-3 ASSSRAGLNGVDTQY
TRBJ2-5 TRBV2 ASSETERRAQY
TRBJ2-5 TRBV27 ASSLSSGGAAVKY
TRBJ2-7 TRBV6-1 ASSLPEQY
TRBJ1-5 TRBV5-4 ASSLMGGGGNQPQH
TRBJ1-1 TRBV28 ASRGGQVLNTEAF
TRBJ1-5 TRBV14 ASCPGTHSNQPQH
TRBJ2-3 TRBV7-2 ASSLVQFSSTDTQY
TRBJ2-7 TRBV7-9 ASSLALAGANSYEQY
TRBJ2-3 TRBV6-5 ASSLGGGALDTQY
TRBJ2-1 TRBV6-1 ASSEEGGGAREQF
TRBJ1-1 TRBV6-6 ASSYLGHLNTEAF
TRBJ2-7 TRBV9 ASSVSTGTLEQY
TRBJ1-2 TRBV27 ASGEGYGYT
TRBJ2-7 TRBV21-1 ASSKVTGAGKLYYEQY
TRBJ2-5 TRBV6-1 ASTKRGQETQY
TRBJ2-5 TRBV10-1 ASSEDRGQETQY
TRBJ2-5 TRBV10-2 ASSVRRDETQY
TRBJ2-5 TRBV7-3 ASSLSGGSTETQY
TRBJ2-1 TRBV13 ASSLLGAGNEQF
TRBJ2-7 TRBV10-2 ASPSSGRICEQY
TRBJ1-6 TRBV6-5 ASSLRDSDSPLH
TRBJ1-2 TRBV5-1 ASSLAGGVYGYT
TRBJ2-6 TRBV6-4 ASSDSAVNSGANVLT
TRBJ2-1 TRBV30 ACPPVAENHNEQF
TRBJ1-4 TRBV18 ASSPEGGTNEKLF
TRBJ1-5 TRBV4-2 ASSQEGGQTGQPQH
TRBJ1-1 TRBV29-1 SVRTHMNTEAF
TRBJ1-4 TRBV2 ATARSEAAHEKLF
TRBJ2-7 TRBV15 ATSRDLGPYEQY
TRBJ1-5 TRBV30 AWSVSGFEPQH
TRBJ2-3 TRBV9 ASSPRTGTDTQY
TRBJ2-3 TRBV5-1 ASSSMAGGRKTQY
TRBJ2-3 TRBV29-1 SVERDTDTQY
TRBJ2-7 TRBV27 ASSPTPYEQY
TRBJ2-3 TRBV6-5 ASSTTRDSTDTQY
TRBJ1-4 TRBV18 ASSPMAGTGGEKLF
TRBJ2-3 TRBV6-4 ASSSGTSGLDTQY
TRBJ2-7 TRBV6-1 ASSEANGDPGEQY